This TCR beta chain derives from a study of T cells in Graves' hyperthyroidism and ophthalmopathy. Study information: The authors collected peripheral blood at initial diagnosis, before any treatment. Study-level results: Within blood appeared most thyroid clonotypes that had expanded above 0.001.

The source material, RNA transcripts, was used to amplify TCR beta CDR3 regions. TCR CDR3 underwent first-round RT-PCR with the HTBI primer set. TCRdb called the multiplex PCR reads again in MiXCR, with one record for every CDR3 protein. The repertoire holds 35,000 to 40,000 distinct CDR3 sequences, with about 50% as singletons. Looked up from germline, CDR1 is SGHNT and CDR2 is YENEEA. J gave up 0 bases and V 5 bases, and 4 bases lay outside the gene matches. This CDR3 contains 15 residues. A word on this clonotype: Antigen: not known. The CDR3 ends on some other residue instead of the conserved phenylalanine or tryptophan, so this is likely a read error.

The hyperthyroidism patients had all been newly diagnosed, and their disease duration was under 2 months. Their ages ranged from 18 to 65 years. This sequence originates from a woman between 45 and 65 years old with Graves' hyperthyroidism that later progressed to Graves' ophthalmopathy. The specimen sequenced was blood. V usage is TRBV11-3 and J usage is TRBJ1-1; 9 bases are shared with TRBD1. Here the CDR3 DNA reads TGTGCCAGCAGCCCCAGGACAGGGGTGAACACTGAAGCTTTCCGT. The encoded protein is CASSPRTGVNTEAFR.